These 30 T cell receptor beta chains were all obtained from the same sample, sequenced in a study of T cell responses to AZD1222 COVID-19 vaccine. The method was immunoSEQ multiplex PCR; TCRdb's version includes in-frame clones alone and lacks a portion of them. The profile covers some 100,000 clones, with less than 95% appearing a single time and approximately 1.3% taken by the ten largest. Material: peripheral blood, obtained on day 0 of AZD1222 vaccination. These receptors came from an adult in good health.

The chain uses TRBV10-2 and TRBJ2-2; 7 bases agree with TRBD1. With 4 bases clipped from V and 4 bases from J, the junction kept 9 bases outside the gene matches. The CDR3 is 16 residues long. Germline loops: CDR1 WSHSY, CDR2 SAAADI. As DNA, the CDR3 is TGCGCCAGCAGTGCCCCAGGGGGTCGTGGCACCGGGGAGCTGTTTTTT. It is translated as CASSAPGGRGTGELFF.

The CDR3 reads CASSRTGRLDYGYTF. In DNA, the CDR3 is TGTGCCAGCAGCAGGACAGGGAGGCTAGACTATGGCTACACCTTC. The genes are TRBV5-5 and TRBJ1-2; TRBD1 matches at 8 bases. The germline gives CDR1 SGHKS, CDR2 YYEKEE (reference sequence). After removal of 4 bases from V and 3 bases from J, the junction contained 8 bases not matched to a gene. This CDR3 comprises 15 residues.

This chain connects TRBV19 to TRBJ1-4; D is undetermined. V shed 7 bases and J shed 6 bases, with 15 bases lying between them. Germline CDR1 LNHDA, CDR2 SQIVND (reference sequence). CDR3 size: 14 residues. CDR3 sequence (DNA): TGTGCCAGTACCCCACCGGGAAGGTATGAAAAACTGTTTTTT. Encoded protein: CASTPPGRYEKLFF.

The genes are TRBV7-9 and TRBJ1-3; the D is unclear. The germline V and J ends were trimmed by 7 bases and 0 bases, with 13 bases remaining between them. Germline CDR1 and CDR2: SEHNR and FQNEAQ (reference sequence). The CDR3 runs 15 residues. The CDR3 sequence: CASTLGGVSGNTIYF. Written as DNA, the CDR3 is TGTGCCAGCACCTTGGGCGGCGTCTCTGGAAACACCATATATTTT.

The rearrangement joins TRBV4-1 to TRBJ1-1; the D is unclear. The CDR3 contains 12 residues. CDR1 is MGHRA and CDR2 is YSYEKL in the germline V gene. V gave up 6 bases and J gave up 3 bases, with 8 bases separating them. Written as DNA, the CDR3 is TGCGCCAGCAGTAAGGGATACACTGAAGCTTTCTTT. Translation: CASSKGYTEAFF.

V and J are TRBV11-2 and TRBJ2-3, with unresolved D. The CDR3 consists of 12 residues. CDR1 is SGHAT and CDR2 is FQNNGV in the germline V gene. Trimming stripped 0 bases from V and 6 bases from J, with 4 bases between. CDR3: CASSLDTDTQYF. Here the CDR3 DNA reads TGTGCCAGCAGCTTAGATACGGATACGCAGTATTTT.

This clone has only a few counts. The chain is built from TRBV5-1 and TRBJ2-3; no definite D call. The germline CDR1 and CDR2 sequences are SGHRS and YFSETQ. The CDR3 runs to 15 residues. V lost 3 bases, J lost 2 bases, and 13 bases lay in between. The CDR3 spells CASSSLDKHTDTQYF. The CDR3 bases are TGCGCCAGCAGCTCCTTAGATAAACACACAGATACGCAGTATTTT.

V gene TRBV2 combines with J gene TRBJ2-1; weak D call: TRBD1 (6 bases). The CDR3 runs 15 residues. The V end was cut by 3 bases, the J end by 3 bases, with 12 bases between. Germline CDR1 reads SNHLY; CDR2 reads FYNNEI. As DNA, the CDR3 is TGTGCCAGCAGTGAGCGTTCAGGGGACTACAATGAGCAGTTCTTC. Amino acids: CASSERSGDYNEQFF.

A single count supports this clone. The CDR3 region is CASSLNGGQARGSLHF. The DNA of the CDR3 is TGTGCCAGCAGCTTAAACGGAGGGCAGGCAAGGGGGTCCCTCCACTTT. The chain carries TRBV7-3 and TRBJ1-6; tentative D call: TRBD1 (6 bases). The CDR3 has 16 amino acids. CDR1 and CDR2 (germline): SGHTA, FQGTGA. V lost 1 base and J lost 14, with 21 bases in between.

This rearrangement joins TRBV5-4 to TRBJ2-1, with a possible D match to TRBD2 (6 bases). Germline V gene sequence: CDR1 SGHNT, CDR2 YYREEE (reference sequence). The CDR3 is 15 amino acids. The V end lost 5 bases, the J end lost 3 bases, and 15 bases lay between the germline ends. The CDR3 here is CASRREPSDYNEQFF. In DNA form, the CDR3 reads TGTGCCAGCAGGAGAGAGCCTAGCGACTACAATGAGCAGTTCTTC.

The V gene is TRBV28, the J gene TRBJ1-3; 9 bases fit TRBD1. Trimming took 5 bases from V and 4 from J; bases not matched to a gene: 6. This CDR3 has 15 residues. Germline CDR1 and CDR2: MDHEN and SYDVKM. In DNA form, the CDR3 reads TGTGCCAGCAGTAAACAGGGGGCGCGAGGAAACACCATATATTTT. It codes for CASSKQGARGNTIYF.

The CDR3 loop is CASSWDNTYNEQFF. The CDR3 region has the DNA TGTGCCAGCAGTTGGGACAACACCTACAATGAGCAGTTCTTC. The V gene is TRBV2, the J gene TRBJ2-1, with a tentative D call TRBD1 (6 bases). The CDR3 totals 14 residues. Germline V gene sequence: CDR1 SNHLY, CDR2 FYNNEI. The V gene lost 5 bases and the J gene lost 2 bases, with 10 bases spanning the gap.

V usage is TRBV9 and J usage is TRBJ2-5; 9 nucleotides align to TRBD2. This CDR3 is 14 amino acids long. V lost 6 bases to trimming and J lost 5 bases; unmatched junction nucleotides: 8. Germline lookup yields CDR1 SGDLS and CDR2 YYNGEE. The CDR3 sequence: CASTQTAGGETQYF. CDR3 DNA: TGTGCCAGCACCCAGACGGCGGGAGGGGAGACCCAGTACTTC.

This sequence joins TRBV7-9 and TRBJ1-3; 9 nucleotides line up with TRBD1. The junction had 1 base not matched to a gene; V was cut back by 4 bases and J by 6 bases. Germline V CDR1 and CDR2: SEHNR, FQNEAQ (reference sequence). This CDR3 comprises 13 residues. CDR3 in DNA: TGTGCCAGCAGCTGGACAGGGGAAAACACCATATATTTT. Protein product: CASSWTGENTIYF.

The chain employs TRBV5-4 and TRBJ1-6; D possibly corresponds to TRBD1 (5 bases). V lost 4 bases and J lost 7, with 12 bases in between. The CDR3 is 14 residues long. CDR1 is SGHNT, CDR2 YYREEE, per germline (reference sequence). DNA of the CDR3: TGTGCCAGCAGCCTGGGGCCTTCAAATTCACCCCTCCACTTT. Translation gives CASSLGPSNSPLHF. The entire variable domain, with the rest obtained from reference TRBV5-4 and TRBJ1-6, is as follows: ETGVTQSPTHLIKTRGQQVTLRCSSQSGHNTVSWYQQALGQGPQFIFQYYREEENGRGNFPPRFSGLQFPNYSSELNVNALELDDSALYLCASSLGPSNSPLHFGNGTRLTVT.

The chain has TRBV7-8 and TRBJ2-2; 8 bases fit TRBD1. Germline-derived CDR1 and CDR2 are SGHVS and FQNEAQ. The CDR3 is made up of 16 amino acids. Trimming took 5 bases from V and 6 from J; bases not matched to a gene: 11. CDR3 protein: CASSQDRVWVPGELFF. The CDR3 DNA reads as TGTGCCAGCAGCCAGGACAGGGTCTGGGTCCCCGGGGAGCTGTTTTTT.

The chain uses TRBV6-5 and TRBJ1-1; the match to TRBD1 covers 9 bases. The CDR3 is 15 amino acids. Trimming cost V 5 bases and J 4 bases; bases outside gene matches: 8. The germline CDR1 and CDR2 sequences are MNHEY and SVGAGI. For the CDR3, the DNA is TGTGCCAGCAGTCACAGGACAGGGGTCCTCACTGAAGCTTTCTTT. This sequence encodes CASSHRTGVLTEAFF.

V gene TRBV5-1 combines with J gene TRBJ2-1; D is unclear. From germline, CDR1 is SGHRS and CDR2 YFSETQ. V lost 4 bases and J lost 8, with 19 bases in between. The CDR3 has 15 residues. The CDR3: CASSPRATESHEQFF. The DNA of the CDR3 is TGCGCCAGCAGCCCCCGGGCCACGGAGTCCCATGAGCAGTTCTTC.

The chain combines TRBV12-3 or TRBV12-4 with TRBJ1-2; 8 bases agree with TRBD1. The V segment lost 1 base and the J segment 6 bases; nucleotides outside the gene matches: 1. The CDR3 length is 13 residues. CDR3: CASSLGTGNGYTF. The CDR3, as DNA: TGTGCCAGCAGTTTAGGGACAGGGAATGGCTACACCTTC.

This chain joins TRBV9 and TRBJ1-2, with D possibly being TRBD1 (6 bases). This CDR3 has 13 amino acids. CDR1 is SGDLS, CDR2 YYNGEE, per germline. The ends were cut back, 5 bases at V and 1 base at J, with 9 bases in the middle. In nucleotides, the CDR3 is TGTGCCAGCAGGGGACAAAGTAACTATGGCTACACCTTC. This sequence encodes CASRGQSNYGYTF.

The chain employs TRBV5-6 and TRBJ2-6; D is possibly TRBD2 (5 bases). V shed 2 bases and J shed 0 bases, with 12 bases lying between them. Germline V gives CDR1 SGHDT, CDR2 YYEEEE. This CDR3 contains 17 residues. The chain's CDR3 is CASSFPDGDSGANVLTF. CDR3 nucleotide sequence: TGTGCCAGCAGCTTTCCGGACGGGGACTCTGGGGCCAACGTCCTGACTTTC.

This chain joins TRBV30 and TRBJ1-3; D gene ambiguous. V gave up 3 bases and J gave up 6 bases, with 12 bases separating them. The CDR3 is 13 residues long. Germline lookup yields CDR1 GTSNPN and CDR2 SVGIG (reference sequence). The CDR3 nucleotides are TGTGCCTGGAGCGTCGCCTTAGAAAACACCATATATTTT. Its protein is CAWSVALENTIYF.

The CDR3 sequence: CASSYSNLDEQYF. The CDR3 nucleotides read TGTGCCAGCAGTTACTCGAATCTAGACGAGCAGTACTTC. The chain employs TRBV6-5 and TRBJ2-7; D gene ambiguous. V dropped 0 bases and J dropped 5 bases, with 8 bases sitting between them. The CDR3 totals 13 residues. Germline V gene data show CDR1 as MNHEY and CDR2 as SVGAGI.

V gene TRBV19 combines with J gene TRBJ1-5; D call uncertain. The CDR3 runs 14 residues. Germline V lookup: CDR1 LNHDA, CDR2 SQIVND (reference sequence). V lost 1 base, J lost 7 bases, and 11 bases lay in between. The CDR3 nucleotides read TGTGCCAGTAGTATAGCCCGGGGTAGGCAGCCCCAGCATTTT. Translated, it gives CASSIARGRQPQHF.

The chain is built from TRBV19 and TRBJ2-1; a weak D match, TRBD2 (6 bases). The length of the CDR3 is 16 residues. Trimming left V 6 bases short and J 9 bases short, with 24 bases between. CDR1 is LNHDA, CDR2 SQIVND, per germline (reference sequence). The CDR3 region has the DNA TGTGCCAGTAGCCCCGGAGGGGTTAGTATCTACGGTGAGCAGTTCTTC. It translates to CASSPGGVSIYGEQFF.

The rearrangement uses TRBV6-1 and TRBJ1-4, with D unresolved. The CDR3 is made up of 15 amino acids. The V gene lost 2 bases and the J gene lost 1 base, with 8 bases spanning the gap. CDR1 is MNHNS and CDR2 is SASEGT in the germline V gene. CDR3 in DNA: TGTGCCAGCAGTGAATTGCTGGGAACTAATGAAAAACTGTTTTTT. This translates into CASSELLGTNEKLFF.

J is TRBJ1-1 and V is TRBV6-1; the D is unclear. Trimming cost V 2 bases and J 0 bases, with 10 bases left between them. In germline, CDR1 is MNHNS, CDR2 SASEGT. The CDR3 is 15 residues long. This chain's CDR3 is CASSEPGLLNTEAFF. The CDR3 DNA follows: TGTGCCAGCAGTGAACCCGGTCTGCTGAACACTGAAGCTTTCTTT.

This clone appeared once. The rearrangement uses TRBV20-1 and TRBJ2-7; the D is unclear. Germline loops: CDR1 DFQATT, CDR2 SNEGSKA (reference sequence). The length of the CDR3 is 11 residues. Between the trimmed V and J ends, which lost 5 bases and 6 bases, there was a span of 11 bases. The CDR3 reads CSAPLSREQYF. The CDR3 DNA reads TGCAGTGCTCCCTTGAGTCGCGAGCAGTACTTC.

The rearrangement joins TRBV14 to TRBJ2-7; TRBD1 matches 8 bases. The CDR3 length is 15 residues. Looked up from germline, CDR1 is SGHDN and CDR2 is FVKESK. The V and J ends lost 4 bases and 4 bases, in that order; junction bases with no gene match: 9. The CDR3 spells CASSPWAGGGYEQYF. CDR3 bases: TGTGCCAGCAGCCCCTGGGCAGGGGGCGGGTACGAGCAGTACTTC.

This clone was seen once. This chain joins TRBV4-2 and TRBJ2-7, with D unresolved. In germline, CDR1 is LGHNA, CDR2 YNFKEQ. The CDR3 spans 15 residues. Trimming took off 1 base at V and 2 bases at J, with 12 bases between the two ends. The CDR3 nucleotides are TGTGCCAGCAGCCAAGGGGCAGGCCGGACCTACGAGCAGTACTTC. Protein product: CASSQGAGRTYEQYF.